This T cell receptor (beta chain) was profiled in a study of cytomegalovirus exposure and HLA in healthy donors. TCRdb keeps only in-frame clones here, not all; method: immunoSEQ multiplex PCR. The sample comprises roughly 300,000 clones, 86% of which are singletons, and about 0.8% rests with the top ten. CDR3 length: 16 residues. V was pared by 1 base and J by 4 bases, with 8 bases of the junction left unmatched. CDR1 SGHTA and CDR2 FQGNSA come from the germline V gene. This sequence joins TRBV7-2 and TRBJ1-2; 8 bases fit TRBD1. The sequencing input was PBMCs. The sequence was obtained from a woman aged 18-30 years in good health and CMV-seronegative. CDR3 region: CASSLGRWQGAYGYTF. The CDR3 DNA reads TGTGCCAGCAGCTTAGGACGGTGGCAGGGGGCCTATGGCTACACCTTC. The full variable domain, with the rest looked up from reference TRBV7-2 and TRBJ1-2, is GAGVSQSPSNKVTEKGKDVELRCDPISGHTALYWYRQSLGQGLEFLIYFQGNSAPDKSGLPSDRFSAERTGGSVSTLTIQRTQQEDSAVYLCASSLGRWQGAYGYTFGSGTRLTVV.